This TCR beta chain was captured by sequencing in a study of early T cells in non-severe SARS-CoV-2 infection. Study at large: Unpaired chains resulted from sequencing bulk RNA of unsorted whole blood.

The V segment lost 1 base and the J segment 3 bases; nucleotides outside the gene matches: 1. The CDR3 extends over 14 amino acids. CDR1 is SGHTA and CDR2 is FQGTGA in the germline V gene. Each cDNA molecule carried a unique molecular identifier. TCRdb redid the calling of the 5' RACE reads with MiXCR, one entry per CDR3 protein. The repertoire holds about 64,000 distinct CDR3 sequences, with roughly 5% as singletons. This clonotype has a count of ten or more. As yet, its antigen is unknown. Findings and limits, study-wide: VDJdb-based annotation leaned toward anti-spike CD8 responses and missed private and CD4 specificities.

Sample: whole blood. The V and J genes are TRBV7-3 and TRBJ2-3; 7 positions agree with TRBD2. The TCR was taken from an adult who was a healthcare worker with PCR-confirmed SARS-CoV-2 infection or an uninfected control (not recorded which). The CDR3 region is CASSLRGLTDTQYF. CDR3 DNA: TGTGCCAGCAGCTTAAGGGGACTAACAGATACGCAGTATTTT.